The 26 T cell receptor beta chains below all came from one sample that was sequenced in a study of metastatic and nonmetastatic thyroid tumors. All patients were untreated before thyroid surgery. From the PCR reads, TCRdb re-called clones with MiXCR. The repertoire consists of about 40,000 clones, with approximately 10% occurring once and the leading ten covering roughly 25%. The sample taken for sequencing was blood. The source of these receptors is a female donor with papillary thyroid cancer or a benign thyroid nodule (not recorded which). Some clones in this sample may be carry-over from other donors' samples.

The chain couples TRBV28 to TRBJ2-3; 9 nucleotides agree with TRBD1. The germline V gene encodes CDR1 MDHEN and CDR2 SYDVKM. This CDR3 spans 16 amino acids. V lost 5 bases, J lost 1 base, and 7 bases stayed unmatched. The DNA for the CDR3 is TGTGCCAGCAGTACCACAGGGGGCGAAGGCACAGATACGCAGTATTTT. Translation gives CASSTTGGEGTDTQYF.

This chain uses TRBV4-1 with TRBJ1-3, with D possibly being TRBD1 (5 bases). The CDR3 runs 18 residues. The germline V and J ends were trimmed by 1 base and 1 base, with 17 bases remaining between them. Germline V CDR1 and CDR2: MGHRA, YSYEKL. CDR3 residues: CASSQVGWGVGSGNTIYF. CDR3 nucleotides: TGCGCCAGCAGCCAAGTAGGGTGGGGGGTCGGATCTGGAAACACCATATATTTT.

This clone was detected many times. The CDR3 coding sequence is TGTGCCAGCAGCCAAGCATCACGAGGTGAAGCTTTCTTT. Its translation is CASSQASRGEAFF. This sequence joins TRBV3-1 and TRBJ1-1; D is undetermined. Trimming shortened V by 1 base and J by 7 bases, and 10 bases separated the two germline ends. This CDR3 has 13 residues. Per the germline V gene, CDR1 is LGHDT and CDR2 is YNNKEL (reference sequence). Filled out from reference TRBV3-1 and TRBJ1-1, the complete variable domain reads DTAVSQTPKYLVTQMGNDKSIKCEQNLGHDTMYWYKQDSKKFLKIMFSYNNKELIINETVPNRFSPKSPDKAHLNLHINSLELGDSAVYFCASSQASRGEAFFGQGTRLTVV.

This clone came up a few times. This may come from a read error, since a much larger clone is one base off. This chain connects TRBV7-8 to TRBJ2-3; D is undetermined. The CDR3 runs to 13 residues. V was clipped by 5 bases and J by 5 bases, with 11 bases between them. The germline gives CDR1 SGHVS, CDR2 FQNEAQ. Here the CDR3 reads CASSPPWRDTQYF. CDR3 nucleotides: TGTGCCAGCAGCCCCCCTTGGAGAGATACGCAGTATTTT. The full variable domain, its missing parts supplied by reference TRBV7-8 and TRBJ2-3, is GAGVSQSPRYKVAKRGQDVALRCDPISGHVSLFWYQQALGQGPEFLTYFQNEAQLDKSGLPSDRFFAERPEGSVSTLKIQRTQQEDSAVYLCASSPPWRDTQYFGPGTRLTVL.

Regarding this clone: A much larger clone lies one base from this, so it may be a read error. The chain has TRBV7-9 and TRBJ2-6; tentatively, D is TRBD1 or TRBD2 (6 bases each). V was cut by 11 bases and J by 4 bases, with 12 bases left in between. The CDR3 totals 13 residues. Germline CDR1 and CDR2: SEHNR and FQNEAQ (reference sequence). The CDR3 DNA sequence: TGTGCCGGGGGCGGGAACGGGGCCAACGTCCTGACTTTC. It is translated as CAGGGNGANVLTF.

The sample holds a few counts of this clone. The CDR3 DNA sequence: TGTGCCAGCAGCGAGGGGGTACATCAAAAACTGTTTTTT. Amino acids: CASSEGVHQKLFF. V is TRBV6-1 and J is TRBJ1-4; tentatively, D is TRBD1 (6 bases). The germline V gene encodes CDR1 MNHNS and CDR2 SASEGT. The V and J ends lost 6 bases and 9 bases respectively, with 14 bases between them. The length of the CDR3 is 13 residues.

The sample holds many counts of this clone. This sequence joins TRBV9 and TRBJ2-1; 10 bases align to TRBD2. The CDR3 covers 15 residues. The ends lost 0 bases at V and 9 bases at J; junction bases unmatched: 6. The germline CDR1 and CDR2 sequences are SGDLS and YYNGEE. DNA of the CDR3: TGTGCCAGCAGCGTAGTGGGACTAGCGACGCCTGAGCAGTTCTTC. Its translation: CASSVVGLATPEQFF.

This clone was counted many times. The V and J genes are TRBV29-1 and TRBJ1-5; no firm D call. Trimming stripped 7 bases from V and 6 bases from J, with 13 bases between. Germline CDR1 is SQVTM and CDR2 is ANQGSEA. This CDR3 is built from 12 residues. The CDR3 DNA reads as TGCAGCGCCGCCGACGGATCTCAGCCCCAGCATTTT. Its translation is CSAADGSQPQHF.

A note on this clone: A clone one base away is much larger, so this may be a read error. The chain links TRBV29-1 to TRBJ1-2, with 7 nucleotides matching TRBD1. Per germline, CDR1 SQVTM and CDR2 ANQGSEA. The CDR3 totals 14 residues. For the CDR3, the DNA is TGCAGCGTATCTCGGACAGGCGGTAACTATGGCTACGCCTTC. As protein: CSVSRTGGNYGYAF.

The sample holds many counts of this clone. The chain recombines TRBV10-1 with TRBJ2-7, with TRBD1 matching 8 bases. Germline CDR1 reads WNHNN; CDR2 reads SYGVQD (reference sequence). Unmatched junction bases numbered 2, after V lost 0 bases and J lost 7 bases. The length of the CDR3 is 13 residues. CDR3 sequence (DNA): TGCGCCAGCAGTGAGTCCGGGACAGGAGAGCAGTACTTC. This gives the protein CASSESGTGEQYF.

This clone was recorded many times. This chain links TRBV4-3 with TRBJ2-7, with TRBD1 matching over 7 bases. CDR1 LGHNA and CDR2 YSLEER come from the germline V gene. Losses at the gene ends were 4 bases for V and 5 bases for J; bases not matched to a gene: 11. This CDR3 has 15 residues. The CDR3 bases are TGCGCCAGCAGCCTGGCCATGACAGGGATCCACGAGCAGTACTTC. Amino acid sequence: CASSLAMTGIHEQYF.

This clone appeared many times. V and J are TRBV12-3 or TRBV12-4 and TRBJ1-4; D ambiguous. V lost 4 bases and J lost 3, with 9 bases in between. The CDR3 sequence is 14 residues long. CDR3 sequence: CASSSDGANEKLFF. The CDR3 coding sequence is TGTGCCAGCAGTTCCGACGGTGCTAATGAAAAACTGTTTTTT.

In its sample, this clone was seen many times. This rearrangement joins TRBV5-1 to TRBJ2-2, with D tentatively TRBD1 (6 bases). The germline V and J ends were trimmed by 0 bases and 7 bases, with 19 bases remaining between them. Germline loops: CDR1 SGHRS, CDR2 YFSETQ. The CDR3 has 17 residues. In nucleotides, the CDR3 is TGCGCCAGCAGCTTGGGGGATACAGGGAATTGGAGCGGGGAGCTGTTTTTT. This codes for CASSLGDTGNWSGELFF.

This clone came up many times. The rearrangement joins TRBV18 to TRBJ2-7, with D possibly TRBD1 on 5 matching bases. The V gene's germline CDR1 is KGHSH and CDR2 LQKENI. The CDR3 has 13 amino acids. The ends were cut back, 2 bases at V and 5 bases at J, with 10 bases in the middle. CDR3 DNA: TGTGCCAGCTCACCAGGGGCGATCGACGAGCAGTACTTC. It translates to CASSPGAIDEQYF.

There are many counts of this clone. This CDR3 is CASSPRTSGQETQYF. Written as DNA, the CDR3 is TGTGCCAGCAGCCCTAGGACTAGCGGACAAGAGACCCAGTACTTC. The chain couples TRBV11-3 to TRBJ2-5; the match to TRBD2 covers 10 bases. Unmatched junction bases numbered 5, after V lost 5 bases and J lost 2 bases. CDR3 length: 15 residues. In germline, CDR1 is SGHNT, CDR2 YENEEA.

This clone was found many times. The chain employs TRBV3-1 and TRBJ2-1, with 7 bases fitting TRBD2. CDR1 and CDR2 (germline): LGHDT, YNNKEL (reference sequence). The CDR3 length is 14 residues. J gave up 8 bases and V 5 bases, and 9 bases lay outside the gene matches. The CDR3 region is CASSTRTRLDEQFF. CDR3 DNA: TGTGCCAGCAGCACCCGGACTAGGTTGGATGAGCAGTTCTTC.

This clone showed up just a few times. A much larger clone differs from this one at a single base, so this may be a read error. Other DNA sequences in this sample translate to the same CDR3. The J gene is TRBJ2-1, the V gene TRBV29-1; tentative D call: TRBD2 (5 bases). Germline CDR1 is SQVTM and CDR2 is ANQGSEA. CDR3 size: 13 residues. This chain's CDR3 is CSVEPSFRNEQFF. The CDR3 DNA reads as TGCAGCGTTGAGCCTAGCTTTAGGAATGAACAGTTCTTC.

This clone was seen at least ten times. The chain couples TRBV4-3 to TRBJ2-5, with 7 bases identical to TRBD2. The V segment lost 0 bases and the J segment 0 bases; nucleotides outside the gene matches: 7. Per germline, CDR1 LGHNA and CDR2 YSLEER. CDR3 length equals 17 residues. CDR3 nucleotides: TGCGCCAGCAGCCAAGATGGGAGCGGGGTGTACCAAGAGACCCAGTACTTC. This encodes CASSQDGSGVYQETQYF.

The sample holds many counts of this clone. This chain uses TRBV28 with TRBJ2-7; possibly TRBD2 for D (6 bases). V lost 6 bases to trimming and J lost 3 bases, with 9 bases between them. The germline CDR1 and CDR2 sequences are MDHEN and SYDVKM. There are 12 residues in the CDR3. Written as DNA, the CDR3 is TGTGCCAGCAGCACGGGAGTCTACGAGCAGTACTTC. Amino acid sequence: CASSTGVYEQYF.

This clone came up many times. V gene TRBV7-6 combines with J gene TRBJ2-6; tentative D call: TRBD1 (5 bases). Germline values: CDR1 SGHVS, CDR2 FNYEAQ. Trimming shortened V by 5 bases and J by 2 bases, and 19 bases separated the two germline ends. The CDR3 consists of 18 residues. The CDR3 sequence: CASSLRAQASAGANVLTF. CDR3 in DNA: TGTGCCAGCAGCCTCAGAGCACAGGCCAGCGCTGGGGCCAACGTCCTGACTTTC.

This clone was detected many times. This chain links TRBV5-4 with TRBJ2-1; TRBD2 agrees at 10 bases. Losses at the gene ends were 0 bases for V and 9 bases for J; bases not matched to a gene: 6. The CDR3 totals 15 residues. In germline, CDR1 is SGHNT, CDR2 YYREEE (reference sequence). The CDR3 DNA reads TGTGCCAGCAGCTTGGATCTAGCGGGAGCAGGTGAGCAGTTCTTC. Its translation: CASSLDLAGAGEQFF.

At least ten counts were recorded for this clone. The same CDR3 also results from other DNA sequences found in this sample. The rearrangement links TRBV4-2 to TRBJ2-3; TRBD2 matches 8 bases. After removal of 3 bases from V and 6 bases from J, the junction contained 11 bases not matched to a gene. The CDR3 is 16 amino acids. Germline V CDR1 and CDR2: LGHNA, YNFKEQ. Here the CDR3 reads CASSHLTGGGTDTQYF. Here the CDR3 DNA reads TGTGCCAGCAGCCACCTGACAGGCGGGGGGACGGATACGCAGTATTTT.

This clone was counted ten times or more. The chain joins TRBV7-2 to TRBJ2-3, with TRBD2 matching 15 bases. The junction had 10 bases not matched to a gene; V was cut back by 1 base and J by 5 bases. Germline assignment: CDR1 SGHTA and CDR2 FQGNSA. The CDR3 contains 19 residues. CDR3: CASSLGVRGLAGGIDTQYF. CDR3 DNA sequence: TGTGCCAGCAGCTTAGGGGTCCGGGGACTAGCGGGAGGCATAGATACGCAGTATTTT.

This clone was seen at least ten times. This chain joins TRBV20-1 and TRBJ1-5, with D uncertain. This CDR3 has 15 residues. The V and J ends lost 1 base and 1 base respectively, with 11 bases between them. Germline V gene data show CDR1 as DFQATT and CDR2 as SNEGSKA (reference sequence). The CDR3 spells CSARGGILSNQPQHF. The CDR3 region has the DNA TGCAGTGCTAGAGGTGGGATTTTGAGCAATCAGCCCCAGCATTTT.

This clone was detected ten times or more. The rearrangement joins TRBV10-3 to TRBJ2-7; possibly TRBD1 for D (5 bases). This CDR3 comprises 11 residues. Trimming removed 6 bases from V and 7 bases from J, with 10 bases in between. Germline lookup yields CDR1 ENHRY and CDR2 SYGVKD. The CDR3 spells CAISAGQEQYF. CDR3 DNA: TGTGCCATCAGCGCCGGACAAGAGCAGTACTTC.

This clone was recorded at least ten times. The same CDR3 can be traced to other DNA sequences in this sample. This rearrangement joins TRBV15 to TRBJ2-7; TRBD1 aligns across 7 bases. CDR1 and CDR2 from the germline V gene are LNHNV and YYDKDF (reference sequence). The CDR3 has 13 residues. The trim removed 7 bases at V and 4 bases at J, leaving 7 bases unmatched. The CDR3 here is CATKSGTEYEQYF. In DNA form, the CDR3 reads TGTGCCACCAAGTCCGGGACAGAGTACGAGCAGTACTTC.